The 32 T cell receptor beta chains in this list originate from one sample, sequenced in a study of cytotoxic CD8 clonotypes in ibrutinib-treated CLL. TCRdb's copy holds only in-frame clones and misses some; the assay was immunoSEQ multiplex PCR. The sample gives 140,000 to 150,000 clones, 60% to 85% of which show up once; approximately 5.1% is in the top ten. The material sequenced was PBMCs, taken after 24 months of ibrutinib treatment. Every receptor here comes from a human donor with chronic lymphocytic leukemia.

This clone was seen only once. This chain links TRBV14 with TRBJ1-2, with D uncertain. Between the trimmed V and J ends, which lost 0 bases and 4 bases, there was a span of 6 bases. This CDR3 comprises 13 residues. CDR1 is SGHDN and CDR2 is FVKESK in the germline V gene. The CDR3 DNA sequence: TGTGCCAGCAGCCAAGAGGTCAGCTATGGCTACACCTTC. Its translation: CASSQEVSYGYTF.

V and J are TRBV4-2 and TRBJ2-1, with D perhaps matching TRBD2 (6 bases). This CDR3 contains 13 residues. With 3 bases removed from V and 5 bases from J, the gap between germline ends came to 8 bases. Per germline, CDR1 LGHNA and CDR2 YNFKEQ. CDR3 nucleotides: TGTGCCAGCAGCCACCGGGGGAACAATGAGCAGTTCTTC. Translating gives CASSHRGNNEQFF.

V is TRBV28 and J is TRBJ2-7; TRBD1 matches at 7 bases. V was pared by 7 bases and J by 3 bases, with 9 bases of the junction left unmatched. The CDR3 consists of 14 residues. Germline V lookup: CDR1 MDHEN, CDR2 SYDVKM. The CDR3 is CASTSPTGNYEQYF. CDR3 bases: TGTGCCAGCACCTCCCCGACAGGGAACTACGAGCAGTACTTC. Full variable domain (outside the CDR3, taken from reference TRBV28 and TRBJ2-7): DVKVTQSSRYLVKRTGEKVFLECVQDMDHENMFWYRQDPGLGLRLIYFSYDVKMKEKGDIPEGYSVSREKKERFSLILESASTNQTSMYLCASTSPTGNYEQYFGPGTRLTVT.

In this sample, this clone turned up a few times. This chain uses TRBV30 with TRBJ2-1; D may be TRBD2 (6 bases). V was pared by 3 bases and J by 3 bases, with 12 bases between. CDR1 is GTSNPN, CDR2 SVGIG, per germline (reference sequence). The CDR3 is made up of 14 amino acids. Here the CDR3 reads CAWSGDWDYNEQFF. The CDR3 DNA reads TGTGCCTGGAGCGGGGACTGGGACTACAATGAGCAGTTCTTC.

This clone has a single count. J is TRBJ1-2 and V is TRBV5-6; D is unclear. Trimming pared 0 bases from V and 3 bases from J, leaving 3 bases between. The CDR3 runs 12 residues. Germline V lookup: CDR1 SGHDT, CDR2 YYEEEE. The CDR3 nucleotides read TGTGCCAGCAGCTTGGGGGACTATGGCTACACCTTC. Translating it yields CASSLGDYGYTF.

The V call is TRBV5-5, the J call TRBJ2-2; D may be TRBD2 (5 bases). V was trimmed by 4 bases and J by 1 base, leaving 8 bases between them. CDR1 and CDR2 from the germline V gene are SGHKS and YYEKEE (reference sequence). This CDR3 comprises 14 residues. Here the CDR3 reads CASSPGLNTGELFF. DNA of the CDR3: TGTGCCAGCAGCCCAGGACTGAACACCGGGGAGCTGTTTTTT.

The rearrangement uses TRBV9 and TRBJ2-3, with a tentative D call TRBD2 (5 bases). CDR1 is SGDLS, CDR2 YYNGEE, per germline. This CDR3 is 13 amino acids long. Trimming left V 3 bases short and J 4 bases short, with 9 bases between. CDR3 residues: CASSGGAADTQYF. CDR3 coding DNA: TGTGCCAGCAGCGGGGGAGCCGCAGATACGCAGTATTTT.

The chain employs TRBV5-1 and TRBJ1-3; D is uncertain. The germline gives CDR1 SGHRS, CDR2 YFSETQ. The CDR3 consists of 13 residues. The V gene lost 2 bases and the J gene lost 1 base, with 4 bases spanning the gap. CDR3 sequence (DNA): TGCGCCAGCAGCTTCCAGTCTGGAAACACCATATATTTT. This translates into CASSFQSGNTIYF. Looking up the rest from reference TRBV5-1 and TRBJ1-3 gives the full variable domain: KAGVTQTPRYLIKTRGQQVTLSCSPISGHRSVSWYQQTPGQGLQFLFEYFSETQRNKGNFPGRFSGRQFSNSRSEMNVSTLELGDSALYLCASSFQSGNTIYFGEGSWLTVV.

The rearrangement joins TRBV6-5 to TRBJ2-5; unclear D gene. The germline V gene has CDR1 MNHEY and CDR2 SVGAGI. CDR3 length: 14 residues. Deletions cut 0 bases from V and 2 bases from J, with 7 bases between. The CDR3 protein is CASSYSSHQETQYF. CDR3 nucleotide sequence: TGTGCCAGCAGTTACTCCAGTCATCAAGAGACCCAGTACTTC.

The rearrangement links TRBV5-1 to TRBJ2-5, with D perhaps matching TRBD1 (5 bases). Germline CDR1 reads SGHRS; CDR2 reads YFSETQ. V lost 4 bases and J lost 7, with 20 bases in between. The CDR3 runs 15 residues. CDR3 coding DNA: TGCGCCAGCAGCCAGACCACAGGATCGCTGGGGACCCAGTACTTC. It is translated as CASSQTTGSLGTQYF. The full variable domain, completed using reference TRBV5-1 and TRBJ2-5, is KAGVTQTPRYLIKTRGQQVTLSCSPISGHRSVSWYQQTPGQGLQFLFEYFSETQRNKGNFPGRFSGRQFSNSRSEMNVSTLELGDSALYLCASSQTTGSLGTQYFGPGTRLLVL.

The chain links TRBV7-6 to TRBJ2-5; D is unresolved. Trimming left V 1 base short and J 4 bases short, with 7 bases between. The CDR3 has 13 amino acids. Looked up from germline, CDR1 is SGHVS and CDR2 is FNYEAQ. The CDR3 nucleotides read TGTGCCAGCAGCTTAGGCAGGCTAGAGACCCAGTACTTC. The encoded protein is CASSLGRLETQYF.

The CDR3 loop reads CASSQAGGDNEKLFF. In DNA, the CDR3 is TGTGCCAGCAGCCAAGCTGGGGGAGATAATGAAAAACTGTTTTTT. The chain employs TRBV4-2 and TRBJ1-4; perhaps TRBD1 as D (5 bases). V shed 1 base and J shed 4 bases, with 10 bases lying between them. CDR1 is LGHNA and CDR2 is YNFKEQ in the germline V gene. This CDR3 spans 15 amino acids.

The chain combines TRBV6-5 with TRBJ1-5; D is undetermined. Germline V lookup: CDR1 MNHEY, CDR2 SVGAGI. The CDR3 covers 16 residues. Deletions cut 0 bases from V and 2 bases from J, with 11 bases between. Here the CDR3 DNA reads TGTGCCAGCAGTTACTCTTCCAAGATGGGCAATCAGCCCCAGCATTTT. It is translated as CASSYSSKMGNQPQHF.

This chain joins TRBV18 and TRBJ1-4; D unclear. The CDR3 sequence is 14 residues long. With 3 bases removed from V and 2 bases from J, the gap between germline ends came to 7 bases. Germline V CDR1 and CDR2: KGHSH, LQKENI. The CDR3 DNA reads TGTGCCAGCTCACCGGGGTTCACTAATGAAAAACTGTTTTTT. Amino acid sequence: CASSPGFTNEKLFF.

This clone was counted many times. This sequence joins TRBV9 and TRBJ2-5; D may be TRBD2 (5 bases). The germline gives CDR1 SGDLS, CDR2 YYNGEE. The germline V and J ends were trimmed by 0 bases and 1 base, with 10 bases remaining between them. The CDR3 runs to 15 residues. The CDR3 loop is CASSVGNGIQETQYF. The CDR3 DNA is TGTGCCAGCAGCGTAGGGAACGGGATCCAAGAGACCCAGTACTTC.

The chain uses TRBV10-3 and TRBJ1-5, with D uncertain. CDR1 ENHRY and CDR2 SYGVKD come from the germline V gene. This CDR3 has 13 amino acids. The germline V and J ends were trimmed by 10 bases and 5 bases, with 15 bases remaining between them. Written as DNA, the CDR3 is TGTGCCAGCCAAGGGAGCTGGGATCAGCCCCAGCATTTT. Protein product: CASQGSWDQPQHF.

V gene TRBV30 combines with J gene TRBJ2-7, with D tentatively TRBD1 or TRBD2 (6 bases each). The V end lost 4 bases, the J end lost 4 bases, and 14 bases lay between the germline ends. The CDR3 runs 13 residues. The V gene's germline CDR1 is GTSNPN and CDR2 SVGIG (reference sequence). In DNA form, the CDR3 reads TGTGCCTGGAAGGGGGGCAGGGGTTACGAGCAGTACTTC. It translates to CAWKGGRGYEQYF. The full variable domain, rest sourced from reference TRBV30 and TRBJ2-7, is SQTIHQWPATLVQPVGSPLSLECTVEGTSNPNLYWYRQAAGRGLQLLFYSVGIGQISSEVPQNLSASRPQDRQFILSSKKLLLSDSGFYLCAWKGGRGYEQYFGPGTRLTVT.

This clone was seen many times. The rearrangement joins TRBV6-5 to TRBJ2-7; the match to TRBD1 covers 7 bases. CDR1 MNHEY and CDR2 SVGAGI come from the germline V gene. With V trimmed by 0 bases and J by 7 bases, 6 bases remained unmatched. The CDR3 contains 14 residues. The chain's CDR3 is CASSYSGQSREQYF. CDR3 DNA sequence: TGTGCCAGCAGTTACTCGGGACAGTCTCGGGAGCAGTACTTC.

The rearrangement joins TRBV10-3 to TRBJ1-5; unclear D gene. The CDR3 sequence is 15 residues long. V was trimmed by 2 bases and J by 0 bases, leaving 8 bases between them. Germline CDR1 and CDR2: ENHRY and SYGVKD. The CDR3 DNA sequence: TGTGCCATCAGTGAGAAGGGCCCTAGCAATCAGCCCCAGCATTTT. It is translated as CAISEKGPSNQPQHF.

This clone was detected only a few times. The CDR3 region is CASSLRPKLRGKPQHF. The CDR3 DNA sequence: TGTGCCAGCAGCTTACGGCCTAAATTACGGGGTAAGCCCCAGCATTTT. This chain uses TRBV11-3 with TRBJ1-5; D not resolved. Germline CDR1 is SGHNT and CDR2 is YENEEA. V lost 2 bases and J lost 8, with 19 bases in between. The CDR3 has 16 amino acids. The full variable domain, rest sourced from reference TRBV11-3 and TRBJ1-5, is EAGVVQSPRYKIIEKKQPVAFWCNPISGHNTLYWYLQNLGQGPELLIRYENEEAVDDSQLPKDRFSAERLKGVDSTLKIQPAELGDSAVYLCASSLRPKLRGKPQHFGDGTRLSIL.

This chain uses TRBV28 with TRBJ2-1; 12 bases agree with TRBD2. V gave up 5 bases and J gave up 9 bases; unmatched junction bases: 8. The CDR3 sequence is 15 residues long. Germline V lookup: CDR1 MDHEN, CDR2 SYDVKM. CDR3 sequence: CASSPASGGAGEQFF. CDR3 nucleotides: TGTGCCAGCAGTCCCGCTAGCGGGGGGGCCGGTGAGCAGTTCTTC.

The chain employs TRBV28 and TRBJ1-1, with D tentatively TRBD1 (5 bases). CDR1 MDHEN and CDR2 SYDVKM come from the germline V gene. There are 17 residues in the CDR3. The ends were cut back, 6 bases at V and 5 bases at J, with 25 bases in the middle. The CDR3 nucleotides read TGTGCCAGCAGGCGAGGGGATAGGGCTCGGGGACGGACTGAAGCTTTCTTT. Its translation is CASRRGDRARGRTEAFF.

The chain combines TRBV5-1 with TRBJ1-3, with TRBD1 matching over 9 bases. Germline V CDR1 and CDR2: SGHRS, YFSETQ. The junction had 1 base not matched to a gene; V was cut back by 3 bases and J by 0 bases. The CDR3 length is 15 residues. The CDR3 bases are TGCGCCAGCAGCTCACAGGGGGCCTCTGGAAACACCATATATTTT. This encodes CASSSQGASGNTIYF.

This chain joins TRBV9 and TRBJ2-3; D unclear. This CDR3 has 13 residues. V lost 4 bases, J lost 6 bases, and 12 bases lay in between. From germline, CDR1 is SGDLS and CDR2 YYNGEE. The CDR3 reads CASSPAGRDTQYF. DNA for the CDR3: TGTGCCAGCAGCCCCGCCGGTAGGGATACGCAGTATTTT.

The CDR3 bases are TGTGCCAGCAGCTTGTGGGAGACCCAGTACTTC. Translating it yields CASSLWETQYF. The V and J genes are TRBV11-1 and TRBJ2-5, with D unresolved. Deletions cut 3 bases from V and 5 bases from J, with 4 bases between. Germline V lookup: CDR1 SGHAT, CDR2 FQDESV (reference sequence). This CDR3 region has 11 residues. The full variable domain, rest sourced from reference TRBV11-1 and TRBJ2-5, is EAEVAQSPRYKITEKSQAVAFWCDPISGHATLYWYRQILGQGPELLVQFQDESVVDDSQLPKDRFSAERLKGVDSTLKIQPAELGDSAMYLCASSLWETQYFGPGTRLLVL.

Comment on this clone: The junction does not match germline at one end; this may be a read error. The rearrangement joins TRBV9 to TRBJ1-2; no firm D call. Looked up from germline, CDR1 is SGDLS and CDR2 is YYNGEE. This CDR3 has 8 amino acids. The CDR3 nucleotides read TGTGCCAGCAGCGAACACGCCTTC. Translating gives CASSEHAF.

The count of this clone is one. The chain uses TRBV28 and TRBJ2-7; the match to TRBD1 covers 12 bases. Looked up from germline, CDR1 is MDHEN and CDR2 is SYDVKM. The CDR3 runs to 15 residues. V lost 6 bases and J lost 2; bases outside the gene matches: 5. CDR3: CASRWGTGGTYEQYF. The CDR3 DNA sequence: TGTGCCAGCAGGTGGGGGACAGGGGGCACCTACGAGCAGTACTTC.

As for this clone: This may be a read error: a much more frequent sequence differs by one nucleotide. The chain has TRBV15 and TRBJ2-5; 7 nucleotides agree with TRBD2. Trimming took 5 bases from V and 7 from J; bases not matched to a gene: 13. The CDR3 has 15 amino acids. From germline, CDR1 is LNHNV and CDR2 YYDKDF (reference sequence). The CDR3 loop reads CATSALSGISGTQYF. The CDR3 DNA reads TGTGCCACCAGCGCCCTAAGCGGGATCTCGGGGACCCAGTACTTC. Supplemented by reference TRBV15 and TRBJ2-5, the full variable domain reads DAMVIQNPRYQVTQFGKPVTLSCSQTLNHNVMYWYQQKSSQAPKLLFHYYDKDFNNEADTPDNFQSRRPNTSFCFLDIRSPGLGDTAMYLCATSALSGISGTQYFGPGTRLLVL.

This clone was observed a few times. The chain uses TRBV5-4 and TRBJ2-1; possible D gene TRBD2, 6 bases. The CDR3 has 13 residues. Germline V gene lookup returns CDR1 SGHNT and CDR2 YYREEE (reference sequence). Trimming took off 3 bases at V and 5 bases at J, with 9 bases between the two ends. In DNA form, the CDR3 reads TGTGCCAGCAGCTCAGCGGGTCACAATGAGCAGTTCTTC. This gives the protein CASSSAGHNEQFF.

The chain has TRBV21-1 and TRBJ2-1; the table gives TRBD2 as D, unverified against the DNA. TRBV21-1 is noted as a pseudogene. The CDR3 has 13 amino acids. This chain's CDR3 is CATTGGDYNEQFF. CDR3 bases: TGTGCCACCACCGGGGGGGACTACAATGAGCAGTTCTTC.

The V and J genes are TRBV4-2 and TRBJ2-1, with TRBD2 matching 10 bases. Trimming cost V 0 bases and J 8 bases; bases outside gene matches: 7. The CDR3 is made up of 16 amino acids. Germline CDR1 is LGHNA and CDR2 is YNFKEQ. The CDR3 loop is CASSQDMASGSYEQFF. CDR3 sequence (DNA): TGTGCCAGCAGCCAAGATATGGCTAGCGGGAGCTATGAGCAGTTCTTC.

The gene calls are TRBV19 and TRBJ2-3; 7 nucleotides match TRBD2. CDR1 and CDR2 (germline): LNHDA, SQIVND (reference sequence). With V trimmed by 5 bases and J by 5 bases, 7 bases remained unmatched. The CDR3 has 14 residues. In DNA form, the CDR3 reads TGTGCCAGTAGTTGGGAGGGGAGAGGAGATACGCAGTATTTT. Protein sequence: CASSWEGRGDTQYF.